This T cell receptor beta chain was observed in a study of sequential checkpoint blockade in melanoma. Study background: Patients were randomized 1:1 to nivolumab-then-ipilimumab or ipilimumab-then-nivolumab first-line. After both sequences, patients received maintenance nivolumab.

Noted treatment: randomized to nivolumab then ipilimumab (arm A) or the reverse (arm B). None of the patients previously received DNA-damaging chemotherapy. Live CD3+CD8+ CD19− CD56− cells were sorted from PBMCs. TCRdb's copy holds only in-frame clones and misses some; the assay was immunoSEQ multiplex PCR. The sample records about 9,100 clones, around 75% being singletons. This specimen consisted of CD8+ T cells sorted from blood (inferred from file names), obtained from a patient given nivolumab and ipilimumab in sequence. This sequence originates from a human donor with melanoma.

CDR3 sequence: CSVRPGGEGTEAFF. CDR3 in DNA: TGCAGCGTTCGCCCGGGGGGGGAAGGAACTGAAGCTTTCTTT. The chain employs TRBV29-1 and TRBJ1-1; TRBD1 is a possible D gene (5 bases). CDR1 SQVTM and CDR2 ANQGSEA come from the germline V gene. The CDR3 runs 14 residues. Trimming shortened V by 5 bases and J by 5 bases, and 18 bases separated the two germline ends.